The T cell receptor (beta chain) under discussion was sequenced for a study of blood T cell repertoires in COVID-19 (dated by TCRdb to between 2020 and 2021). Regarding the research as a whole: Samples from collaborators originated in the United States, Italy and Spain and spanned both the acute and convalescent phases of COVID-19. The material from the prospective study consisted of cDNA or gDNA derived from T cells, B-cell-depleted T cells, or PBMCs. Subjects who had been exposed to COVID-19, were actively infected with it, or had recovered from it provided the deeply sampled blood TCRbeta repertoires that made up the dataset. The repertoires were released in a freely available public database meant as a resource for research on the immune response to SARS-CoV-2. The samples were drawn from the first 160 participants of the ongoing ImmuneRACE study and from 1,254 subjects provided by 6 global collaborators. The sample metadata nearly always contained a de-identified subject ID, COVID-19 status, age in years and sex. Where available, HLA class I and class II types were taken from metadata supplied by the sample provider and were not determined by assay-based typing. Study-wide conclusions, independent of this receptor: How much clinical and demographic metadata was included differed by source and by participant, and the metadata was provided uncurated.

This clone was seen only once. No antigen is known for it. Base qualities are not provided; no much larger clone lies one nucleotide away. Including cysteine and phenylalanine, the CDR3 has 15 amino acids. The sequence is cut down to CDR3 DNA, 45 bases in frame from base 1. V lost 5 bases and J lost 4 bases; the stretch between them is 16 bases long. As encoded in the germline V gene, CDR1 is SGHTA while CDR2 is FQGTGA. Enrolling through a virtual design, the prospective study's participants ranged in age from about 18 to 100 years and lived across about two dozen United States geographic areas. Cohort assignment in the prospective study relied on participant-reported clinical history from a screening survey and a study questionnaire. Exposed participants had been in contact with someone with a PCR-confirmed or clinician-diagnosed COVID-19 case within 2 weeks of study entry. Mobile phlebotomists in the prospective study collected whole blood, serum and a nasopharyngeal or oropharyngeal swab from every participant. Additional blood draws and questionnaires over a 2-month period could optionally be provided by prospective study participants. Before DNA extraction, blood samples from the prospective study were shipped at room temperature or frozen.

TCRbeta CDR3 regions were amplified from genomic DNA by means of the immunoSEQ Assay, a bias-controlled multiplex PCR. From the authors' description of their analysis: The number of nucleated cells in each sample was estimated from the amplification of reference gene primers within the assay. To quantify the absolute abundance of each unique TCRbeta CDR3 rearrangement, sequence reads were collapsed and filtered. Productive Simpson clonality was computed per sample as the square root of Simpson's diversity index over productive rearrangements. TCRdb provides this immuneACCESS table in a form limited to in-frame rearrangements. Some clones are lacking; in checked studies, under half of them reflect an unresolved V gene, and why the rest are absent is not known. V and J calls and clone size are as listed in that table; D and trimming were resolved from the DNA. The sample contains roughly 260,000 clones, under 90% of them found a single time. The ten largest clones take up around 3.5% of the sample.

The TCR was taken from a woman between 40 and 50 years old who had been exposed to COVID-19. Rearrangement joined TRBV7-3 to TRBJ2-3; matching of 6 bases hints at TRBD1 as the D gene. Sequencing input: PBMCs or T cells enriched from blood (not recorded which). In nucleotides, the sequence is TGTGCCAGCAGCCCGCAACAGGGTATATCAGATACGCAGTATTTT. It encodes CASSPQQGISDTQYF.